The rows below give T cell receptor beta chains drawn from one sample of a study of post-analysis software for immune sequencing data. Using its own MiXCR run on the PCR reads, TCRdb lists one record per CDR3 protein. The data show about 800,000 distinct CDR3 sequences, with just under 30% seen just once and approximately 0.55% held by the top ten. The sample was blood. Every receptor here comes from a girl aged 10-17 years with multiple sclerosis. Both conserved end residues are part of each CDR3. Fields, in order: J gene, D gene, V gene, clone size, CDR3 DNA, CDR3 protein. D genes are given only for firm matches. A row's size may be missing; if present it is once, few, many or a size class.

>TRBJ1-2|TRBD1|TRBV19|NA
TGTCGGGGCAGGGGGCAGGACTATGGCTACACCTTC
CRGRGQDYGYTF
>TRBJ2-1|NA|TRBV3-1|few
TGTGCCAGCAGCCAAGTCCACCGGGTGGGTGAGCAGTTCTTC
CASSQVHRVGEQFF
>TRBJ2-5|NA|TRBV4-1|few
TGCGCCAGCAGCCAAGCTCCCAGGGAAGAGACCCAGTACTTC
CASSQAPREETQYF
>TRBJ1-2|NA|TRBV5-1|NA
TGCGCCAGCAGTCAGGACACGGAAAGGACCTACACCTTC
CASSQDTERTYTF
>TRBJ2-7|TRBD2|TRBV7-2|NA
TGTGCCAGCAGCACACCTAGGGACGGCCTACTAGCGACCCGTTACGAGCAGTACTTC
CASSTPRDGLLATRYEQYF
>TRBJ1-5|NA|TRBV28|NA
TGTGCCAGCAGTCTTTGGACAGGCAATCAGCCCCAGCATTTT
CASSLWTGNQPQHF
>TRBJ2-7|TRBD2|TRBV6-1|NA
TGTGCCAGCAGTGTTTCTAGCGGGAGTCGGGTAGACGAGCAGTACTTC
CASSVSSGSRVDEQYF
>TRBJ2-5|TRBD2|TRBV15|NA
TGTGCCGCCAGCAGTTTTACTAGCGGGGACCAAGAGACCCAGTACTTC
CAASSFTSGDQETQYF
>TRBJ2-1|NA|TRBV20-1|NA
TGCAGTGCCGAGGATTCAACCCCCAATGAGCAGTTCTTC
CSAEDSTPNEQFF
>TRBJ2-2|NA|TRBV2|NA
TGTGCCAGCTTGACCGGACCCACCGGGGAGCTGTTTTTT
CASLTGPTGELFF
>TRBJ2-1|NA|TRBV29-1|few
TGCAGCGTTGAGGGACCCAATGAGCAGTTCTTC
CSVEGPNEQFF
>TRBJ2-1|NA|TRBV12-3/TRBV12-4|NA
TGTGCCAGCAGTTTATACAGTAACAATGAGCAGTTCTTC
CASSLYSNNEQFF
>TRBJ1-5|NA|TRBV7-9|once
TGTGCCAGCAGCTTAGATGGGTCAGCACTCAATCAGCCCCAGCATTTT
CASSLDGSALNQPQHF
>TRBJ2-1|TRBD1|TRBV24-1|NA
TGTGCCACCAGTGGGACAGGGTGGTACAATGAGCAGTTCTTC
CATSGTGWYNEQFF
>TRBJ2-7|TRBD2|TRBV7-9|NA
TGTGCCAGCAGCCCGACTAGCGCCAGAGCCTACGAGCAGTACTTC
CASSPTSARAYEQYF
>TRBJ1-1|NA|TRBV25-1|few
TGTGCCAGCAGCGCTTTCACCGGAGTGAACACTGAAGCTTTCTTT
CASSAFTGVNTEAFF
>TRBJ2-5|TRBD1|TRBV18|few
TGTGCCAGCCCACCAGAAGCCGGACAGGGAAAATCGGTATGGGAGACCCAGTACTTC
CASPPEAGQGKSVWETQYF
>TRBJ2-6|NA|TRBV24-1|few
TGTGCCACCAGGAGCCCTGGGGCCAACGTCCTGACTTTC
CATRSPGANVLTF
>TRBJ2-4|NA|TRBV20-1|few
TGCAGTGCTAGTTTCGGACAACGGTACTTC
CSASFGQRYF
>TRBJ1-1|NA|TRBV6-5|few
TGTGCCAGCAGTTACCATCGAACAGGTCGCCGGAACACTGAAGCTTTCTTT
CASSYHRTGRRNTEAFF
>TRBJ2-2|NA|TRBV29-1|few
TGCAGCGCAAATACGGGACCCAACACCGGGGAGCTGTTTTTT
CSANTGPNTGELFF
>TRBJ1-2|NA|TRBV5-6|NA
TGTGCCAGCAGCTTGTCTGTGGCGGATGGCTACACCTTC
CASSLSVADGYTF
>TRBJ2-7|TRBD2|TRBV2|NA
TGTGCCAGCAGTGAATTGACTAGCAGTTACAATGAGCAGTACTTC
CASSELTSSYNEQYF
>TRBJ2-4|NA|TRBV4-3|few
TGCGCCAGCAGCCGGGAACCGGCCCGGACCATTCAGTACTTC
CASSREPARTIQYF
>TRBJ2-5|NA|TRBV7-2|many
TGTGCCAGCAGCCCCCAGGTGGGGGCAAGTGGGACCCAGTACTTC
CASSPQVGASGTQYF
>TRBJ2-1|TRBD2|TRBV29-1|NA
TGCAGCGTTTTGGGTTCGGGGGGGCACTACAATGAGCAGTTCTTC
CSVLGSGGHYNEQFF
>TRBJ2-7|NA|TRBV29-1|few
TGCAGCGTTGCCAGGGGACCCTACGAGCAGTACTTC
CSVARGPYEQYF
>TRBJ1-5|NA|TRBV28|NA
TGTGCCAGCCGGGACGGCAGTAGACAGCCCCAGCATTTT
CASRDGSRQPQHF
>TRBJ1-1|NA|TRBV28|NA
TGTGCCAGCAGTTTGAGTTCCCTCCCTGAAGCTTTCTTT
CASSLSSLPEAFF
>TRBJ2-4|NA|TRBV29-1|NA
TGCAGCGTACAGGGTGTCTCAGCCAAAAACATTCAGTACTTC
CSVQGVSAKNIQYF
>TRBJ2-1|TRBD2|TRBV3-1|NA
TGTGCCAGCAGCCAGAATAGCGGGGGGGATAATTCCCGCAATGAGCAGTTCTTC
CASSQNSGGDNSRNEQFF
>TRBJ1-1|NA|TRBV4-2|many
TGTGCCAGCAGCCAAGAGGCGGAAAGGACTGAAGCTTTCTTT
CASSQEAERTEAFF
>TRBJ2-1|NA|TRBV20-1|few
TGCAGTGCCAGAGGACCTACCGACTACAATGAGCAGTTCTTC
CSARGPTDYNEQFF
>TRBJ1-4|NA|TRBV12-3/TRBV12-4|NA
TGTGCCAGCAGCCGCAGGCCAGGGGCCCTTGCAACTAATGAAAAACTGTTTTTT
CASSRRPGALATNEKLFF
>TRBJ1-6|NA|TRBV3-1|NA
TGTGCCAGCAGCCAAGCCCGTCTAGGATTCTGGACACCCCTCCACTTT
CASSQARLGFWTPLHF
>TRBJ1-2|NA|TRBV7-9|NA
TGTGCCAGCAGCTTTGTTACCGGGGCAGGCCCCTATGGCTACACCTTC
CASSFVTGAGPYGYTF
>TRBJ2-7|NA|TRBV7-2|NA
TGTGCCAGCAGCTTAGTTTCAGGCAGAGCCATGGGGTCCTACGAGCAGTACTTC
CASSLVSGRAMGSYEQYF
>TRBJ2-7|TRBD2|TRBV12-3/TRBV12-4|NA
TGTGCCAGCAGGCTCTCCCGGACTAGCGGGCCCAACTACAATGAGCAGTACTTC
CASRLSRTSGPNYNEQYF
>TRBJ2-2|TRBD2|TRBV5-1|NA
TGCGCCAGCAGCCTCTGGACTAGCGGGAGGTCGCGGGAGCTGTTTTTT
CASSLWTSGRSRELFF
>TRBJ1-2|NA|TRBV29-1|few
TGCAGCGTTGAAAGGGAAGCTAACTATGGCTACACCTTC
CSVEREANYGYTF
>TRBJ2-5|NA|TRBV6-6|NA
TGTGCCAGCCGAGGTCCGGGCCAAGAGACCCAGTACTTC
CASRGPGQETQYF
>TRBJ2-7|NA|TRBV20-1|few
TGCAGTGTTAGGGCCAGGAGTACCTACGAGCAGTACTTC
CSVRARSTYEQYF
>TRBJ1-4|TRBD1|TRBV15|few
TGTGCCACCAGCAGAGATCACCCGGGACAGGGACAAAAACTGTTTTTT
CATSRDHPGQGQKLFF
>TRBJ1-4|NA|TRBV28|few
TGTGCCAGCAGTTTAGGGCAGGATAATGAAAAACTGTATTTT
CASSLGQDNEKLYF
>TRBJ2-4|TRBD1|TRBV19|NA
TGTGCCAGTAGTATCAGCGGACAGGGAGGATTAAACATTCAGTACTTC
CASSISGQGGLNIQYF
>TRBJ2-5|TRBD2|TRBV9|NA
TGTGCCAGCAGCCAGACTAGCGGGTCTTTGATGCAGTACTTC
CASSQTSGSLMQYF
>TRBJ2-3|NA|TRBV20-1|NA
TGCAGTGCTAGAGAGACCCCGGGTGGAGTGGGCACAGATACGCAGTATTTT
CSARETPGGVGTDTQYF
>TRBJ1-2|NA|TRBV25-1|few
TGTGCCAGCAAAAAACCTGGACAGCGGGTTGATGGCTACACCTTC
CASKKPGQRVDGYTF
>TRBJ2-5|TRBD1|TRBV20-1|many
TGCAGTGTCTTCGGACAGGGTCGGGGAGGAGAGACCCAGTACTTC
CSVFGQGRGGETQYF
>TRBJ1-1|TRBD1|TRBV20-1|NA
TGCAGTGCGGGTCGGACAGGGCGGGCTGAAGCTTTCTTT
CSAGRTGRAEAFF
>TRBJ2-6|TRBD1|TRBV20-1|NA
TGCAGTGCTAGCCCCGGGACAGGGCAGGCCAACGTCCTGACTTTC
CSASPGTGQANVLTF
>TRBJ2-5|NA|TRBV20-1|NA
TGCAGTGCTAGTCCCCCGGGGAGGTGGCGGGAGACCCAGTACTTC
CSASPPGRWRETQYF
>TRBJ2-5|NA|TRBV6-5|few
TGTGCCAGCAGCCGCTTTAAGGCAGGCCTCAAAGAGACCCAGTACTTC
CASSRFKAGLKETQYF
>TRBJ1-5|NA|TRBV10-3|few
TGTGCCATCAGTGAGGAAGGATATCAGCCCCAGCATTTT
CAISEEGYQPQHF
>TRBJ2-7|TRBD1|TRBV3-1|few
TGTGCCAGCCAGGACAGGGGGAGTCACGAGCAGTACTTC
CASQDRGSHEQYF
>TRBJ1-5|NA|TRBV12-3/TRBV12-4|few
TGTGCCAGCAGTTTGGACCCAGGGAGTATCGGACATAGCAATCAGCCCCAGCATTTT
CASSLDPGSIGHSNQPQHF
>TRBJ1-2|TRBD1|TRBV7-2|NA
TGTGCCAGCAGGGCGACAGGGGGCCTCTCGGGCTACACCTTC
CASRATGGLSGYTF
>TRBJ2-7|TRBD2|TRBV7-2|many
TGTGCCAGCAGCTTAGCCACTAGCGGGAGCTCCTACGAGCAGTACTTC
CASSLATSGSSYEQYF
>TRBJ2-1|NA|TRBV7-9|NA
TGTGCCAGCAGCTCCGATCGGGTGCCCTCCTACAATGAGCAGTTCTTC
CASSSDRVPSYNEQFF